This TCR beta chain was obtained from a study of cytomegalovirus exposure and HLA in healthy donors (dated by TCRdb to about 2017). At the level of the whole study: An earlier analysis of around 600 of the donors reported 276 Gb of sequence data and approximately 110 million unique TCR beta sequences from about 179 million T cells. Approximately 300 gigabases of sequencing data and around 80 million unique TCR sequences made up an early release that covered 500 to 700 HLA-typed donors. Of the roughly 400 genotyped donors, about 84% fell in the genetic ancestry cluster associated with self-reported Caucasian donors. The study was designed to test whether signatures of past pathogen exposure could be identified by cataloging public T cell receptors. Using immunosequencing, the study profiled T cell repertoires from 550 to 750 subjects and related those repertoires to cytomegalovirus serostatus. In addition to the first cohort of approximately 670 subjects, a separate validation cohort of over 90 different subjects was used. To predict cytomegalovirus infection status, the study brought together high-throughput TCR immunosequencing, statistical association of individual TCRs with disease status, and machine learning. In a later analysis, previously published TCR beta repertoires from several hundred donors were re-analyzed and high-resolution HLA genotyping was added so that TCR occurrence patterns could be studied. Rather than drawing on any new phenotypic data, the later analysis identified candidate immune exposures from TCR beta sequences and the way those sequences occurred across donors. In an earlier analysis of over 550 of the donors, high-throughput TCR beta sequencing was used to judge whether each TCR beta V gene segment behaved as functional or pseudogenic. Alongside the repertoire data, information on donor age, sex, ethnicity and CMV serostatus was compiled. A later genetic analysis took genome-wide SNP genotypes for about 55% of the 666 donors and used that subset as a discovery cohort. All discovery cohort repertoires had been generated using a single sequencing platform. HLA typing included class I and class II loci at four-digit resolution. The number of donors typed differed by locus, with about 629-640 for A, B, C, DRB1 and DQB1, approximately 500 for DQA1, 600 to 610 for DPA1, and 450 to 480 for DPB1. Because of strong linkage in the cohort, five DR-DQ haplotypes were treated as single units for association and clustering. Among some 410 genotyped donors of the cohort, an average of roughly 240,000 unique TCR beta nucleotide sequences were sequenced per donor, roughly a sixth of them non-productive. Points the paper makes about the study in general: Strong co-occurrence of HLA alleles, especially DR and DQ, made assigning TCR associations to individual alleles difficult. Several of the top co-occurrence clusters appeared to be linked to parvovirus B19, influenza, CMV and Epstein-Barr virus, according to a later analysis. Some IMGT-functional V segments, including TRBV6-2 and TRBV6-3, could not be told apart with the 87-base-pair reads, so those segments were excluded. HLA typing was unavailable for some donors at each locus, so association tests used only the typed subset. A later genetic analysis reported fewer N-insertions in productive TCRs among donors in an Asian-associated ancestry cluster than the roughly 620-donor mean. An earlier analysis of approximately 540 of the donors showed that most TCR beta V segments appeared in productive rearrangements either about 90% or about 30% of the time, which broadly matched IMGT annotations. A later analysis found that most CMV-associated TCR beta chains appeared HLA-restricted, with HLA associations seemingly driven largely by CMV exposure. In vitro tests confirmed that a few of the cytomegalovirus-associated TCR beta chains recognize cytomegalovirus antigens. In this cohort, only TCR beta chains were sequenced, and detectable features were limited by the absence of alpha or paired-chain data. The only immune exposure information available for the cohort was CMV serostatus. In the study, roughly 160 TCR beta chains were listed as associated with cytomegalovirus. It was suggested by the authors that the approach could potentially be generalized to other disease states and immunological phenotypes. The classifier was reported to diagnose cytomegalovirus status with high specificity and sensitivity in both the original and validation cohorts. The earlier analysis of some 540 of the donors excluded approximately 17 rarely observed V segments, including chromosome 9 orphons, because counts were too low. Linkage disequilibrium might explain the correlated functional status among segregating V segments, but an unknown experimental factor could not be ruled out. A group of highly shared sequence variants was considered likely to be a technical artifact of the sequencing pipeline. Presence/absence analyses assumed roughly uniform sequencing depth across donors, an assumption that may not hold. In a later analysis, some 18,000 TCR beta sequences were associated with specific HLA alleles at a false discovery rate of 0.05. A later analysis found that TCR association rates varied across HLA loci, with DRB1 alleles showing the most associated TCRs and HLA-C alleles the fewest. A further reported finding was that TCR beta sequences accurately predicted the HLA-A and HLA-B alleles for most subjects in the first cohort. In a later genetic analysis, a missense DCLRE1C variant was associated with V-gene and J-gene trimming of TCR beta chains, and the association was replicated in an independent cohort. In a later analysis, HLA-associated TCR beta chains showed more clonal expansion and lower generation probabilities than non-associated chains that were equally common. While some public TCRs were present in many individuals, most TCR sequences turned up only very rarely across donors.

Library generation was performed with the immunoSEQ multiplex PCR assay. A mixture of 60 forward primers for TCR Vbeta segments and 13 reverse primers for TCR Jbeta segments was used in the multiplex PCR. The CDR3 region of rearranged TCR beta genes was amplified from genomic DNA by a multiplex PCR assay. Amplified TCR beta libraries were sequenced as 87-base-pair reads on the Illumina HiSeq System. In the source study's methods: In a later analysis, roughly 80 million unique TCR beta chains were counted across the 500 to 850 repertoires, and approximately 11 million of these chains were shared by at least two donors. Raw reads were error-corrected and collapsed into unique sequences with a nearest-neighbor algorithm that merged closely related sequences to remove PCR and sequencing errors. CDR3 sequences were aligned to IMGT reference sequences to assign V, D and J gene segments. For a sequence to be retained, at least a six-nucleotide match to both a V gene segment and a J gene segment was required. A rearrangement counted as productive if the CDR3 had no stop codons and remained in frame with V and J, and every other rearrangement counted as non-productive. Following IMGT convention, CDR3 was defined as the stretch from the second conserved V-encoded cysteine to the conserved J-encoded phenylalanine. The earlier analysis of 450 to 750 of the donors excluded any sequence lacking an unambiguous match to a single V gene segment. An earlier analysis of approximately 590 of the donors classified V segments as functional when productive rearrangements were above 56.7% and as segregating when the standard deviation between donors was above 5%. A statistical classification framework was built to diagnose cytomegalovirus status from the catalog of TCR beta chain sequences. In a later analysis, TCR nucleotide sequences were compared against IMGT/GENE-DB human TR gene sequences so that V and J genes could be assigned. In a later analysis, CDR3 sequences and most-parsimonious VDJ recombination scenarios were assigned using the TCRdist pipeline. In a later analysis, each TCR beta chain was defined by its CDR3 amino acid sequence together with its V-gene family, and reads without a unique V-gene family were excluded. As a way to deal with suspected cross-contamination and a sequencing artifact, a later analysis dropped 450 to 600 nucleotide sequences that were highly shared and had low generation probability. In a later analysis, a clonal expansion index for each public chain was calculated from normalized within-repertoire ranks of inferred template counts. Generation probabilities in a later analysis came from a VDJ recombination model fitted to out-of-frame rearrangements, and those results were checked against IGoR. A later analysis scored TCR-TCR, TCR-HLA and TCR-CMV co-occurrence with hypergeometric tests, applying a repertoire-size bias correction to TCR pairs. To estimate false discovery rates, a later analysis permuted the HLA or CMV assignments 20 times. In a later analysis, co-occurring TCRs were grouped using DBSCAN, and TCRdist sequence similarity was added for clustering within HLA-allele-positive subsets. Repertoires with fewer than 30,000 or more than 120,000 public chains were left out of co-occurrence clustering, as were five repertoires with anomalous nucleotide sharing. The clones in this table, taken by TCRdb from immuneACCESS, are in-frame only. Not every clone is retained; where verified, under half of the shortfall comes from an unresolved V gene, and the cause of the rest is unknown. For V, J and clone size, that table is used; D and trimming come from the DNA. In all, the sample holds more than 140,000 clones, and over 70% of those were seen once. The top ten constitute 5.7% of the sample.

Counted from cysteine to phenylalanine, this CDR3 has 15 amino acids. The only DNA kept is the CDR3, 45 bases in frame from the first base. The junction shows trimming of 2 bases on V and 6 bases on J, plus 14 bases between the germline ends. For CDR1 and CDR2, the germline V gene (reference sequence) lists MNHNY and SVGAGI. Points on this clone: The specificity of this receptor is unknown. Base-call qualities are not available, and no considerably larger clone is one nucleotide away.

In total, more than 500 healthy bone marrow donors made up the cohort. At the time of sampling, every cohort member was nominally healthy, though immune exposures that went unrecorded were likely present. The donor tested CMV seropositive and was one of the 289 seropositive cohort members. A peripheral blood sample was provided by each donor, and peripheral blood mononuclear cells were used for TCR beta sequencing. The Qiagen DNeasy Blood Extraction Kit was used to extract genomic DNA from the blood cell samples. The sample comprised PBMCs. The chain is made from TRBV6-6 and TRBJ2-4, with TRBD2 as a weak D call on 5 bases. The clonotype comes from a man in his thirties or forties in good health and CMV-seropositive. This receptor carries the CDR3 CASSYEPLAGNIQYF. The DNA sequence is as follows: TGTGCCAGCAGTTACGAACCTCTTGCGGGAAACATTCAGTACTTC.